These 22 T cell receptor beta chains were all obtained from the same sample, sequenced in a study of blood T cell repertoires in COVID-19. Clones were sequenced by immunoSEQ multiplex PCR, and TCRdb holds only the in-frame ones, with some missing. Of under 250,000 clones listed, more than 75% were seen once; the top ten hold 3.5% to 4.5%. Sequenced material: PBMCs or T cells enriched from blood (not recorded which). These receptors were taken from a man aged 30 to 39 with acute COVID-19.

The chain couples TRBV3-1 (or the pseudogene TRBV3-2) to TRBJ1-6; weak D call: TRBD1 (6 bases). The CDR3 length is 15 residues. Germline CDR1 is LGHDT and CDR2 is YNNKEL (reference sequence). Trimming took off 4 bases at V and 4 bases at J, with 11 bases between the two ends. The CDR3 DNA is TGTGCCAGCAGCCCGCCTGACAGGTATAATTCACCCCTCCACTTT. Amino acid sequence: CASSPPDRYNSPLHF.

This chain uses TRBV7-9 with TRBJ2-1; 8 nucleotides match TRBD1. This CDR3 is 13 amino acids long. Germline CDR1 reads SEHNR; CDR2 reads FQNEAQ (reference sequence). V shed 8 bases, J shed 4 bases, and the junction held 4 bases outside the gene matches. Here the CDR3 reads CASGDRLYNEQFF. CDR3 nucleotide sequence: TGTGCCAGCGGGGACAGGTTATACAATGAGCAGTTCTTC.

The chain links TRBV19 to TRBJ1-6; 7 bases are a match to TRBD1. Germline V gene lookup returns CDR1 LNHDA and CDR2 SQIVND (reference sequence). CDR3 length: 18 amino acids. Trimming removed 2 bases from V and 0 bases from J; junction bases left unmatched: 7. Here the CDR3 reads CASSILGGVSSYNSPLHF. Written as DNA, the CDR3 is TGTGCCAGTAGTATACTAGGGGGCGTAAGCTCCTATAATTCACCCCTCCACTTT.

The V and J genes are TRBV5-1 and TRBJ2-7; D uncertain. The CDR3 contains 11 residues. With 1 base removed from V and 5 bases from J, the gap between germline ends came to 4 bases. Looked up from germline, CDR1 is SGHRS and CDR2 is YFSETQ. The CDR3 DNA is TGCGCCAGCAGCTTGTTCGACGAGCAGTACTTC. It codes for CASSLFDEQYF.

CDR3 amino acids: CASSLTAQGMGNTEAFF. CDR3 DNA: TGTGCCAGCAGCTTAACTGCACAGGGGATGGGCAACACTGAAGCTTTCTTT. The gene calls are TRBV7-3 and TRBJ1-1; 7 positions agree with TRBD1. The germline gives CDR1 SGHTA, CDR2 FQGTGA. V lost 0 bases to trimming and J lost 2 bases; unmatched junction nucleotides: 9. The CDR3 runs to 17 residues.

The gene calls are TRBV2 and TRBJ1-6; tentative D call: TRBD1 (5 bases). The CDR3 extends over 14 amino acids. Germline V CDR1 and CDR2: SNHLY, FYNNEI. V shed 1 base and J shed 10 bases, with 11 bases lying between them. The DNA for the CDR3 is TGTGCCAGCAGTGAAGGGCAGGGTGGCTCACCCCTCCACTTT. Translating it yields CASSEGQGGSPLHF.

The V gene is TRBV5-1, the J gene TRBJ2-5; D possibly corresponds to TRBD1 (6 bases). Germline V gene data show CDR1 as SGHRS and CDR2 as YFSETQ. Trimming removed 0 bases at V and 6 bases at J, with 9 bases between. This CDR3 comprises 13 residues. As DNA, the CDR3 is TGCGCCAGCAGCTTGGCAGGGGCTCAGACCCAGTACTTC. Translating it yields CASSLAGAQTQYF.

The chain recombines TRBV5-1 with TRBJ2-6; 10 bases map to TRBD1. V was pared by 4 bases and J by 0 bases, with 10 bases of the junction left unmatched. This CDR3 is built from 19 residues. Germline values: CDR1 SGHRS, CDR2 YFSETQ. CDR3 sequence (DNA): TGCGCCAGCAGCCGTGCTGGGACAGGGGCCAGCTCTGGGGCCAACGTCCTGACTTTC. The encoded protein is CASSRAGTGASSGANVLTF.

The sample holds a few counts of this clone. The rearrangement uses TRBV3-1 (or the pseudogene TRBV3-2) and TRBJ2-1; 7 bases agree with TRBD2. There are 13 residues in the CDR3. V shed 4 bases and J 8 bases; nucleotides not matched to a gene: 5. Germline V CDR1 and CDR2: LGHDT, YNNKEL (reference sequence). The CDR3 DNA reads TGTGCCAGCAGCCGCGGACTAGTCTATGAGCAGTTCTTC. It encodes CASSRGLVYEQFF.

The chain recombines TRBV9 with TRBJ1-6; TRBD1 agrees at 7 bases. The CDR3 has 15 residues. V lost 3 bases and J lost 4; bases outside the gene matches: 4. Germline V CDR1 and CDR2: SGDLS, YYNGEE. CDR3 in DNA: TGTGCCAGCAGCGCTACAGGGGCATATAATTCACCCCTCCACTTT. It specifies CASSATGAYNSPLHF.

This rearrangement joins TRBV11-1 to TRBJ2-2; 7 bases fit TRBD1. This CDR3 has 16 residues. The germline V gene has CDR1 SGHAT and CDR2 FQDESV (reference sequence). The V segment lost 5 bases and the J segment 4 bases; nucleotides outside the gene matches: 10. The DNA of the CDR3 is TGTGCCAGCAGCCCCCGTGACAGGGTAATCACCGGGGAGCTGTTTTTT. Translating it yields CASSPRDRVITGELFF.

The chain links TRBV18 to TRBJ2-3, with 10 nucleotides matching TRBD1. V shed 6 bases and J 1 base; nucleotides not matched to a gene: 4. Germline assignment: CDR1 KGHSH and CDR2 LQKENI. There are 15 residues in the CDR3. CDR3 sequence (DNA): TGTGCCAGCTCCTCGACAGGGGGCCGCACAGATACGCAGTATTTT. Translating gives CASSSTGGRTDTQYF.

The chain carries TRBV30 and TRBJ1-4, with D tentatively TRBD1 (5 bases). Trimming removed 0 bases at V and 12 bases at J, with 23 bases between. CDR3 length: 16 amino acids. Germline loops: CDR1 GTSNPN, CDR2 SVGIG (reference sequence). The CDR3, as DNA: TGTGCCTGGAGTGTAAGGGGCCCGGGGCCAAGGAGGGAACTGTTTTTT. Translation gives CAWSVRGPGPRRELFF.

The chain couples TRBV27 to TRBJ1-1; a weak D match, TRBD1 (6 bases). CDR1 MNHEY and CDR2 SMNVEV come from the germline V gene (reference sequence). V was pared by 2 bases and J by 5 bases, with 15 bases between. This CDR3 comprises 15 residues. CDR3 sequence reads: CASSLRGQGLTEAFF. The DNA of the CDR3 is TGTGCCAGCAGTTTAAGAGGTCAGGGGTTGACTGAAGCTTTCTTT.

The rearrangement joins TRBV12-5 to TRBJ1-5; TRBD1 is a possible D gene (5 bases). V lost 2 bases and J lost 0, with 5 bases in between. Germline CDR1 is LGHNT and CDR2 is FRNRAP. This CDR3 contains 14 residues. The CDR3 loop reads CASGLRGSNQPQHF. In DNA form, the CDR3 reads TGTGCTAGTGGTTTGAGGGGTAGCAATCAGCCCCAGCATTTT.

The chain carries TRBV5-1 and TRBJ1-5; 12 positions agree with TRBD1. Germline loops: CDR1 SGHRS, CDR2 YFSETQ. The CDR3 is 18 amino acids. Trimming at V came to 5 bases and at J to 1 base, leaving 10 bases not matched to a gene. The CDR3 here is CASSPGQGALKSNQPQHF. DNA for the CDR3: TGCGCCAGCAGTCCGGGACAGGGGGCGTTGAAGAGCAATCAGCCCCAGCATTTT.

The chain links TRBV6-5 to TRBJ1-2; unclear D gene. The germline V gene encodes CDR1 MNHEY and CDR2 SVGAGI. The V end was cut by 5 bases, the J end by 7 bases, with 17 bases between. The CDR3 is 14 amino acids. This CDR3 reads CASSPVAAASGYTF. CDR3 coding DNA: TGTGCCAGCAGTCCGGTCGCGGCTGCCAGTGGCTACACCTTC.

The CDR3 bases are TGCGCCAGCAGCTCGAAAGGGACAACGTACGAGCAGTACTTC. Its protein product is CASSSKGTTYEQYF. V usage is TRBV5-1 and J usage is TRBJ2-7, with D perhaps matching TRBD1 (6 bases). Deletions cut 3 bases from V and 4 bases from J, with 14 bases between. CDR3 length: 14 amino acids. Germline-derived CDR1 and CDR2 are SGHRS and YFSETQ.

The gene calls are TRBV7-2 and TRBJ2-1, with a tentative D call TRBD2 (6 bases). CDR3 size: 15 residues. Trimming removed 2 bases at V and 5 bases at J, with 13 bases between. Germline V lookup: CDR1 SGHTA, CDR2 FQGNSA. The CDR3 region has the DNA TGTGCCAGCAGCTTAATCTCGGGGGTAAACAATGAGCAGTTCTTC. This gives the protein CASSLISGVNNEQFF.

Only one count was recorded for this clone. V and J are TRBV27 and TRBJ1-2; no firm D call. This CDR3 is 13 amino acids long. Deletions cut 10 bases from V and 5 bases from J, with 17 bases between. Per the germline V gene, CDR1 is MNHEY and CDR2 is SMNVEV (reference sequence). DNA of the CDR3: TGTGCCACCGCGCCCGCACTATCGTATGGCTACACCTTC. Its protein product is CATAPALSYGYTF.

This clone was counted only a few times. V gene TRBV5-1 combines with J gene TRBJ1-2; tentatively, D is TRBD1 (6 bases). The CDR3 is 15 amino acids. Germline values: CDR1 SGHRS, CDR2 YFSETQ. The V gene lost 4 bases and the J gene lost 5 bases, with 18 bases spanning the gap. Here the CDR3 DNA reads TGCGCCAGCAGCCTCCGGACAGAACTCAATTATGGCTACACCTTC. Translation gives CASSLRTELNYGYTF. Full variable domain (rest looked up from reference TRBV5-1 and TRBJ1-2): KAGVTQTPRYLIKTRGQQVTLSCSPISGHRSVSWYQQTPGQGLQFLFEYFSETQRNKGNFPGRFSGRQFSNSRSEMNVSTLELGDSALYLCASSLRTELNYGYTFGSGTRLTVV.

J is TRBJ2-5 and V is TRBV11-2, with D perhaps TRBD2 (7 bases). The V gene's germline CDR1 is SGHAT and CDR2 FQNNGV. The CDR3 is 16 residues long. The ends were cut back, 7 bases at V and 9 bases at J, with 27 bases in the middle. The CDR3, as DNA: TGTGCCAGCACCTCCGGTGGGGGGGCCAGCAGAGGGGCCCAGTACTTC. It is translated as CASTSGGGASRGAQYF.